This TCR beta chain was documented in a study of blood T cell repertoires in COVID-19. As for the study in general: PBMCs, B-cell-depleted T cells, or T cells provided the cDNA or gDNA that made up the material.

Repertoires were generated with immunoSEQ multiplex PCR, while TCRdb's copy carries only in-frame clones and drops some. The sample yields about 170,000 clones, more than 65% seen once. This CDR3 has 16 residues. Germline-derived CDR1 and CDR2 are MDHEN and SYDVKM. V lost 7 bases to trimming and J lost 1 base, with 20 bases between them. The rearrangement links TRBV28 to TRBJ2-7; D is perhaps TRBD1 (5 bases). The TCR originated in a man in his 70s with active or convalescent COVID-19. The sample taken for sequencing was peripheral blood. The CDR3, as DNA: TGTGCCAGCACCCCTCAGGGCACGACTCCTTCCTACGAGCAGTACTTC. Translating gives CASTPQGTTPSYEQYF. The variable domain in full, with the rest retrieved from reference TRBV28 and TRBJ2-7, is DVKVTQSSRYLVKRTGEKVFLECVQDMDHENMFWYRQDPGLGLRLIYFSYDVKMKEKGDIPEGYSVSREKKERFSLILESASTNQTSMYLCASTPQGTTPSYEQYFGPGTRLTVT.